This T cell receptor (beta chain) came from a study of blood T cells in healthy people across ages. The germline V gene encodes CDR1 DFQATT and CDR2 SNEGSKA (reference sequence). The CDR3 spans 15 residues. Note on this clonotype: Its specificity is unknown. Germline is not matched at one junction end, which may reflect a read error.

General study results and limits: Higher diversity, along with more naive CD4+ cells, distinguished long-lived donors from aged donors.

A sample-barcoded 5' primer and a J-beta primer mix were used in a second PCR of roughly 6 to 12 cycles. Each CDR3 protein is one row after TCRdb ran MiXCR on the 5' RACE reads. The data contain about 930,000 distinct CDR3 sequences, about 27% of them singletons. These data also formed part of another study, on T cells of mothers and their children. That study reports: From each mother came over 8 million TCR beta CDR3 reads, and from each child came 3 million to 3.5 million.

The rearrangement joins TRBV20-1 to TRBJ1-2; 9 bases map to TRBD1. The sequenced sample consisted of blood. The clonotype comes from a woman aged 40 to 49 in good health. CDR3 sequence reads: CSAGRDRASEDGDTF. The CDR3, as DNA: TGCAGTGCTGGCCGGGACAGGGCTTCCGAGGATGGCGACACCTTC.